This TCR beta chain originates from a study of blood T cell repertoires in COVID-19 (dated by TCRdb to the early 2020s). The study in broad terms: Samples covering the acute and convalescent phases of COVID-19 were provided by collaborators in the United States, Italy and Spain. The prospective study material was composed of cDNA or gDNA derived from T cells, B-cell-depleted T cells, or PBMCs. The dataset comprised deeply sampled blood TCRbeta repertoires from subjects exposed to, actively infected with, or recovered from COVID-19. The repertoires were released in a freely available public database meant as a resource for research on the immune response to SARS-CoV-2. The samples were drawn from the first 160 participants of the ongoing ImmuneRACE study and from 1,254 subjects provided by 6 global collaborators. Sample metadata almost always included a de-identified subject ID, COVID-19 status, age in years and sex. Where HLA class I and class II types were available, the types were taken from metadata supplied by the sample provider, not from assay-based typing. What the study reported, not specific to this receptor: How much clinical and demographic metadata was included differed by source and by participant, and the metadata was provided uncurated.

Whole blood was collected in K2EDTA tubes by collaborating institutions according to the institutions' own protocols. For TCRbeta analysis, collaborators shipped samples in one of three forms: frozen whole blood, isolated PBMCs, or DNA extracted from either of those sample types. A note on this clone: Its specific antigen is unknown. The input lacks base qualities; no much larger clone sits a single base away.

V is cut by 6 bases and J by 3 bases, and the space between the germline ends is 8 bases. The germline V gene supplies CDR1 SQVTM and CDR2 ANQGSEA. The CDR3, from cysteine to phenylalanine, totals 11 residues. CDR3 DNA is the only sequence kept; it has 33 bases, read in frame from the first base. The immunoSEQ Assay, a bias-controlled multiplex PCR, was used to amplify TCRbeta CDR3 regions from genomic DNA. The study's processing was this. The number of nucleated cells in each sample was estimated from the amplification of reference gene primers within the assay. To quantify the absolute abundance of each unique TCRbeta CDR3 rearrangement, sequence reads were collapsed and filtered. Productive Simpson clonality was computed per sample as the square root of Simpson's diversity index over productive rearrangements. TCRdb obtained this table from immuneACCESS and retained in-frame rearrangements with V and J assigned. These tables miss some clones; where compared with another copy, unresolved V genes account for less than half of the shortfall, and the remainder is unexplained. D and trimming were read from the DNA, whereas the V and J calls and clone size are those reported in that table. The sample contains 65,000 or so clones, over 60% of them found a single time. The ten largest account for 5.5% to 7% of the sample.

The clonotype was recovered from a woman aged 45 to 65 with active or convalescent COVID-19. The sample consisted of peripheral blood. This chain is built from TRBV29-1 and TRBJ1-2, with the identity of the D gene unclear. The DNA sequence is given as TGCAGCGTCCGGGTCGACTATGGCTACACCTTC. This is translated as CSVRVDYGYTF.